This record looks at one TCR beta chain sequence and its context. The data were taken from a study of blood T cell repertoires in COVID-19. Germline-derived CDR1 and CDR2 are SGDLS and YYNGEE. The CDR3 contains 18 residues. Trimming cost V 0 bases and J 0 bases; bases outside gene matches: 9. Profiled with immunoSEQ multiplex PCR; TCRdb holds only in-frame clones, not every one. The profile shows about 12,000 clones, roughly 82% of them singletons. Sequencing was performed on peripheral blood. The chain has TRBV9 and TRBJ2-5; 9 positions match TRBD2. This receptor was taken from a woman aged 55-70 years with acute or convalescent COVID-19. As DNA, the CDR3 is TGTGCCAGCAGCGTAGAGGGCAGCGGGGGGTCCCACCAAGAGACCCAGTACTTC. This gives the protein CASSVEGSGGSHQETQYF.